These 29 T cell receptor beta chains were sequenced from one sample in a study of cytomegalovirus exposure and HLA in healthy donors (dated by TCRdb to 2015 to 2018). Library preparation employed the immunoSEQ multiplex PCR assay. For the multiplex PCR, a mixture combining 60 forward primers for TCR Vbeta segments and 13 reverse primers for TCR Jbeta segments was used. The immuneACCESS repertoire file appears here via TCRdb, limited to in-frame rearrangements. These files lack a portion of the clones; in checked studies, under half of the deficit traces to unresolved V genes, and the cause of the others is not known. Present in this sample are approximately 190,000 clones, around 70% of which were seen just once. The top ten constitute 2.6% of the sample. Source material: PBMCs. The receptor source for this set is a man aged 35 to 55 in good health and CMV-seropositive.

V is TRBV9 and J is TRBJ1-1; weak D call: TRBD1 (6 bases). The ends were cut back, 4 bases at V and 1 base at J, with 14 bases in the middle. The germline CDR1 and CDR2 sequences are SGDLS and YYNGEE. The CDR3 totals 15 residues. For the CDR3, the DNA is TGTGCCAGCAGCCCGCAGACAGGCCCGAACACTGAAGCTTTCTTT. Its protein product is CASSPQTGPNTEAFF.

J is TRBJ2-2 and V is TRBV5-5; a possible D gene is TRBD2 (6 bases). The V end lost 4 bases, the J end lost 4 bases, and 11 bases lay between the germline ends. This CDR3 has 14 amino acids. Per germline, CDR1 SGHKS and CDR2 YYEKEE (reference sequence). The CDR3 DNA follows: TGTGCCAGCAGCCCGGGGGTGTCCACCGGGGAGCTGTTTTTT. It codes for CASSPGVSTGELFF. The whole variable domain, filled in from reference TRBV5-5 and TRBJ2-2, reads DAGVTQSPTHLIKTRGQQVTLRCSPISGHKSVSWYQQVLGQGPQFIFQYYEKEERGRGNFPDRFSARQFPNYSSELNVNALLLGDSALYLCASSPGVSTGELFFGEGSRLTVL.

This clone showed up just once. The V and J genes are TRBV7-9 and TRBJ2-7; 9 nucleotides align to TRBD1. CDR1 and CDR2 (germline): SEHNR, FQNEAQ (reference sequence). The CDR3 covers 15 residues. With 2 bases clipped from V and 1 base from J, the junction kept 3 bases outside the gene matches. The CDR3 spells CASSLTGTGSYEQYF. DNA of the CDR3: TGTGCCAGCAGCTTAACGGGGACAGGGTCCTACGAGCAGTACTTC.

This chain uses TRBV2 with TRBJ1-1; D unclear. This CDR3 is built from 12 residues. Germline loops: CDR1 SNHLY, CDR2 FYNNEI. V lost 8 bases to trimming and J lost 3 bases, with 10 bases between them. The CDR3 sequence is CASGRTYTEAFF. The CDR3 nucleotides are TGTGCCAGCGGCAGAACATACACTGAAGCTTTCTTT.

This clone was seen a few times. The rearrangement links TRBV7-9 to TRBJ2-5, with D possibly being TRBD1 (5 bases). The closer fit of TRBJ2-7 to the DNA end suggests the J call may be wrong. The CDR3 has 14 amino acids. Germline V lookup: CDR1 SEHNR, CDR2 FQNEAQ (reference sequence). The CDR3, as DNA: TGTGCCAGCAGCTTACTTCAGGGCTCCTACGAGCAGTACTTC. Its protein product is CASSLLQGSYEQYF.

In the case of this clone: One end of the junction is discordant with germline, which a read error may explain. CDR3 bases: TGTGCCACCAGCAGAGAGGCGACAGGTACGCAGTATTTT. Protein product: CATSREATGTQYF. The V gene is TRBV15, the J gene TRBJ2-3; a weak D match, TRBD1 (6 bases). Germline lookup yields CDR1 LNHNV and CDR2 YYDKDF (reference sequence). CDR3 length: 13 residues.

The chain couples TRBV2 to TRBJ1-2; D is possibly TRBD1 (6 bases). Germline V gene sequence: CDR1 SNHLY, CDR2 FYNNEI. The V end was cut by 3 bases, the J end by 7 bases, with 12 bases between. CDR3 length equals 13 residues. CDR3 DNA sequence: TGTGCCAGCAGTGAGTACGGGACAAGTGGCTACACCTTC. Amino acid sequence: CASSEYGTSGYTF.

The chain links TRBV4-1 to TRBJ2-1; TRBD2 might be the D (6 bases). Per the germline V gene, CDR1 is MGHRA and CDR2 is YSYEKL. Trimming left V 4 bases short and J 9 bases short, with 13 bases between. The CDR3 length is 13 residues. DNA of the CDR3: TGCGCCAGCAGCCGCCTTGTGGGGGGTGAGCAGTTCTTC. Residues: CASSRLVGGEQFF.

The chain couples TRBV27 to TRBJ2-3; the match to TRBD2 covers 9 bases. CDR1 is MNHEY and CDR2 is SMNVEV in the germline V gene (reference sequence). The CDR3 loop spans 15 amino acids. V shed 4 bases, J shed 1 base, and the junction held 3 bases outside the gene matches. The CDR3 loop is CASSSRTSGTDTQYF. DNA of the CDR3: TGTGCCAGCAGTTCAAGGACTAGCGGCACAGATACGCAGTATTTT.

The chain employs TRBV2 and TRBJ2-3; TRBD2 matches 12 bases. The CDR3 runs 14 residues. Germline assignment: CDR1 SNHLY and CDR2 FYNNEI. V dropped 10 bases and J dropped 0; count of bases not matched to a gene: 2. The CDR3 sequence: CANGLAGSTDTQYF. CDR3 DNA sequence: TGTGCCAACGGACTAGCGGGGAGCACAGATACGCAGTATTTT. Using reference TRBV2 and TRBJ2-3 for the parts outside the CDR3, the full variable domain is EPEVTQTPSHQVTQMGQEVILRCVPISNHLYFYWYRQILGQKVEFLVSFYNNEISEKSEIFDDQFSVERPDGSNFTLKIRSTKLEDSAMYFCANGLAGSTDTQYFGPGTRLTVL.

The CDR3 bases are TGTGCCAGCACCTTACTAGCGGGGGGCACCGGGGAGCTGTTTTTT. Translation: CASTLLAGGTGELFF. This chain links TRBV2 with TRBJ2-2; 12 bases map to TRBD2. CDR1 and CDR2 from the germline V gene are SNHLY and FYNNEI. The trim removed 7 bases at V and 4 bases at J, leaving 4 bases unmatched. The CDR3 sequence is 15 residues long. The variable domain in full, completed from reference TRBV2 and TRBJ2-2, reads EPEVTQTPSHQVTQMGQEVILRCVPISNHLYFYWYRQILGQKVEFLVSFYNNEISEKSEIFDDQFSVERPDGSNFTLKIRSTKLEDSAMYFCASTLLAGGTGELFFGEGSRLTVL.

This clone appeared a single time. The J gene is TRBJ1-2, the V gene TRBV28; 9 bases match TRBD1. The germline V gene has CDR1 MDHEN and CDR2 SYDVKM. Trimming removed 6 bases from V and 1 base from J; junction bases left unmatched: 9. The CDR3 is 16 amino acids. This chain's CDR3 is CASRAQGAPFNYGYTF. CDR3 DNA: TGTGCCAGCAGGGCACAGGGGGCCCCCTTTAACTATGGCTACACCTTC.

This chain connects TRBV7-6 to TRBJ2-4; the match to TRBD1 covers 8 bases. Germline CDR1 SGHVS, CDR2 FNYEAQ. The ends lost 0 bases at V and 4 bases at J; junction bases unmatched: 5. The CDR3 is 16 residues long. The CDR3 here is CASSLAPTGGKNIQYF. The CDR3, as DNA: TGTGCCAGCAGCTTAGCGCCCACAGGGGGTAAAAACATTCAGTACTTC.

This rearrangement joins TRBV7-9 to TRBJ2-7; TRBD1 aligns across 7 bases. Trimming at V came to 4 bases and at J to 2 bases, leaving 11 bases not matched to a gene. The CDR3 runs 16 residues. Germline assignment: CDR1 SEHNR and CDR2 FQNEAQ (reference sequence). The DNA for the CDR3 is TGTGCCAGCAGCTCCCGCCGGGACAGTCCTCCCTACGAGCAGTACTTC. Encoded protein: CASSSRRDSPPYEQYF.

The V call is TRBV5-1, the J call TRBJ2-5; a possible D gene is TRBD1 (5 bases). The CDR3 loop spans 14 amino acids. Trimming left V 3 bases short and J 5 bases short, with 14 bases between. Germline V gene lookup returns CDR1 SGHRS and CDR2 YFSETQ. CDR3 bases: TGCGCCAGCAGCTCCTCATCAGGGCTGGAGACCCAGTACTTC. Protein product: CASSSSSGLETQYF.

The J gene is TRBJ2-7, the V gene TRBV6-5, with TRBD2 as a possible D gene (5 bases). Trimming stripped 0 bases from V and 5 bases from J, with 17 bases between. The CDR3 contains 16 residues. Germline V gene sequence: CDR1 MNHEY, CDR2 SVGAGI. The CDR3 DNA is TGTGCCAGCAGTTACTCGATTGGGGAGATTATCCACGAGCAGTACTTC. Protein product: CASSYSIGEIIHEQYF.

The chain has TRBV6-1 and TRBJ2-7; D not certain. The CDR3 has 14 residues. CDR1 is MNHNS, CDR2 SASEGT, per germline. Trimming took 5 bases from V and 5 from J, leaving 16 bases between them. The CDR3 spells CASSPRPPGHEQYF. The CDR3 region has the DNA TGTGCCAGCAGTCCGAGACCCCCAGGCCACGAGCAGTACTTC.

This clone was seen only a few times. V gene TRBV2 combines with J gene TRBJ2-7, with D tentatively TRBD1 (6 bases). The germline V gene has CDR1 SNHLY and CDR2 FYNNEI. The CDR3 extends over 15 amino acids. V gave up 4 bases and J gave up 1 base, with 14 bases separating them. The CDR3 here is CASSVPQGRSYEQYF. In nucleotides, the CDR3 is TGTGCCAGCAGTGTACCACAGGGTCGATCCTACGAGCAGTACTTC.

The chain carries TRBV5-4 and TRBJ2-2; 14 bases fit TRBD2. Trimming at V came to 4 bases and at J to 1 base, leaving 6 bases not matched to a gene. Germline values: CDR1 SGHNT, CDR2 YYREEE (reference sequence). The CDR3 runs to 18 residues. The CDR3 sequence is CASSPGTSGGQNTGELFF. CDR3 sequence (DNA): TGTGCCAGCAGCCCTGGGACTAGCGGGGGCCAGAACACCGGGGAGCTGTTTTTT.

This chain uses TRBV19 with TRBJ1-3; 7 nucleotides match TRBD1. Per germline, CDR1 LNHDA and CDR2 SQIVND (reference sequence). The CDR3 is made up of 14 amino acids. V shed 9 bases, J shed 0 bases, and the junction held 5 bases outside the gene matches. The DNA of the CDR3 is TGTGCCAGCACCGACAGGGCCTCTGGAAACACCATATATTTT. This encodes CASTDRASGNTIYF.

This clone turned up a few times. V usage is TRBV28 and J usage is TRBJ1-1; D not resolved. CDR1 is MDHEN, CDR2 SYDVKM, per germline. V gave up 4 bases and J gave up 1 base, with 10 bases separating them. This CDR3 has 14 residues. CDR3 nucleotide sequence: TGTGCCAGCAGTTCCCCCCGGGGGAACACTGAAGCTTTCTTT. This codes for CASSSPRGNTEAFF.

The chain carries TRBV10-1 and TRBJ2-3; 8 bases align to TRBD1. The V gene end was trimmed by 5 bases and the J gene end by 2 bases; junction bases not matched to a gene: 9. The CDR3 length is 16 residues. The germline V gene has CDR1 WNHNN and CDR2 SYGVQD (reference sequence). The chain's CDR3 is CASSYTTGASTDTQYF. CDR3 DNA sequence: TGCGCCAGCAGTTATACGACAGGGGCCTCCACAGATACGCAGTATTTT.

The chain carries TRBV4-1 and TRBJ1-6; the match to TRBD1 covers 9 bases. The germline CDR1 and CDR2 sequences are MGHRA and YSYEKL. The CDR3 contains 17 residues. Trimming cost V 1 base and J 2 bases; bases outside gene matches: 3. The CDR3 coding sequence is TGCGCCAGCAGCCAAGGGGACAGGGTGGCCTATAATTCACCCCTCCACTTT. It specifies CASSQGDRVAYNSPLHF.

This clone was counted a few times. V is TRBV9 and J is TRBJ2-3, with D unresolved. Trimming left V 3 bases short and J 4 bases short, with 9 bases between. Germline CDR1 and CDR2: SGDLS and YYNGEE. The CDR3 sequence is 13 residues long. In DNA form, the CDR3 reads TGTGCCAGCAGCGCTCGAGTCGCAGATACGCAGTATTTT. It is translated as CASSARVADTQYF.

The chain is built from TRBV7-6 and TRBJ2-3, with 10 bases aligning to TRBD2. Per germline, CDR1 SGHVS and CDR2 FNYEAQ. The CDR3 sequence is 12 residues long. The J segment lost 10 bases and the V segment lost 5 bases, leaving 3 bases of the junction unmatched. The DNA of the CDR3 is TGTGCCAGCAGCCCCGGACTAGCGGCGCAGTATTTT. This codes for CASSPGLAAQYF.

V is TRBV5-1 and J is TRBJ1-5, with a possible D match to TRBD1 (6 bases). The V gene's germline CDR1 is SGHRS and CDR2 YFSETQ. The CDR3 totals 14 residues. The V gene lost 4 bases and the J gene lost 4 bases, with 12 bases spanning the gap. The CDR3, as DNA: TGCGCCAGCAGCCCCGGGACAAGTAATCAGCCCCAGCATTTT. Translating it yields CASSPGTSNQPQHF.

The chain uses TRBV11-2 and TRBJ1-3; D ambiguous. The CDR3 is made up of 15 amino acids. The germline CDR1 and CDR2 sequences are SGHAT and FQNNGV. The V and J ends lost 4 bases and 5 bases respectively, with 15 bases between them. CDR3 sequence: CASSSGGGYRNTIYF. CDR3 DNA sequence: TGTGCCAGCAGCTCGGGTGGAGGGTATCGAAACACCATATATTTT.

The rearrangement joins TRBV5-1 to TRBJ2-1, with D tentatively TRBD2 (5 bases). The germline V gene has CDR1 SGHRS and CDR2 YFSETQ. With 0 bases removed from V and 10 bases from J, the gap between germline ends came to 11 bases. The CDR3 spans 13 residues. CDR3 sequence reads: CASSLAHSGEQFF. The CDR3 nucleotides read TGCGCCAGCAGCTTGGCTCATTCGGGGGAGCAGTTCTTC.

Turning to this clone: Its ends do not fully match the called genes, so a read error is possible. V usage is TRBV29-1 and J usage is TRBJ2-3; 11 bases line up with TRBD1. Germline values: CDR1 SQVTM, CDR2 ANQGSEA. CDR3 length: 15 amino acids. In DNA, the CDR3 is TGCAGCGTGGAAGGGACAGGGGGGAGCACAGATACGCAGTATTTT. Its protein is CSVEGTGGSTDTQYF.